This T cell receptor (beta chain) was found in a study of T cells in Graves' hyperthyroidism and ophthalmopathy. Study overall: Peripheral blood was obtained at initial diagnosis, preceding any treatment.

RNA transcripts yielded amplified TCR beta CDR3 regions. Using the HTBI primer set, a first-round RT-PCR was run on the TCR CDR3. Each CDR3 protein gets one entry after TCRdb re-called the multiplex PCR reads with MiXCR. The sample contains about 350,000 distinct CDR3 sequences, 15% to 20% of which appear only once. The table lists this clonotype with a few counts. V was shortened by 3 bases and J by 0 bases, with 21 bases between the two germline ends. CDR3 length: 18 residues. Germline V CDR1 and CDR2: MGHRA, YSYEKL. Uncontrolled infection, other autoimmune disease, pregnancy or lactation disqualified patients from enrolment. It was 8 to 10 ml of fresh peripheral blood that supplied the PBMCs.

Source material: blood. This chain joins TRBV4-1 and TRBJ2-7; D remains unclear. The sequence derives from a woman in her 40s with Graves' ophthalmopathy. CDR3 bases: TGCGCCAGCAGCCAGGTGATTGGTGGGCAAACAACCTCCTACGAGCAGTACTTC. It yields the protein CASSQVIGGQTTSYEQYF.